This T cell receptor (beta chain) derives from a study of cytomegalovirus exposure and HLA in healthy donors. Study results and limitations: A likely sequencing artifact accounted for one observed cluster of highly shared sequence variants. Being productive about 87% or about 30% of the time was typical of most TCR beta V segments in an earlier analysis.

Note on this clone: The antigen is not known.

Per the germline V gene, CDR1 is SQVTM and CDR2 is ANQGSEA. J lost 7 bases, V lost 8 bases, and 8 bases had no gene match. There are 12 residues in the CDR3. The PCR ran on 60 Vbeta and 13 Jbeta primers. Data came from immunoSEQ multiplex PCR; TCRdb stores just in-frame clones and leaves some out. In the table there are some 130,000 clones, 70% to 80% of which are singletons. Sequenced material: PBMCs. This chain links TRBV29-1 with TRBJ2-1; 7 bases are a match to TRBD1. The clonotype was recovered from a man aged 30 to 39 in good health and CMV-seronegative. This CDR3 reads CSLGQVTNEQFF. The CDR3 DNA sequence: TGCAGCCTCGGACAGGTTACGAATGAGCAGTTCTTC.